A single sample gave rise to the 23 T cell receptor beta chains below, sequenced in a study of T cell responses to AZD1222 COVID-19 vaccine. Libraries were prepared by immunoSEQ multiplex PCR; TCRdb keeps only in-frame clonotypes and omits some of them. The data contain some 180,000 clones, 85% to 95% of them seen just once; the ten biggest clones take up 1% to 1.5%. This specimen was peripheral blood, taken on day 0 of AZD1222 vaccination. The receptors shown here come from an adult in good health.

V usage is TRBV7-7 and J usage is TRBJ2-5; 8 bases line up with TRBD1. This CDR3 is built from 14 residues. J gave up 4 bases and V 3 bases, and 4 bases lay outside the gene matches. Germline CDR1 is SSHAT and CDR2 is FNYEAQ (reference sequence). CDR3 in amino acids: CASSFRGRGETQYF. The CDR3 nucleotides read TGTGCCAGCAGCTTCAGGGGGCGAGGAGAGACCCAGTACTTC.

The J gene is TRBJ2-1, the V gene TRBV2; the D gene is possibly TRBD2 (6 bases). The CDR3 spans 14 residues. The V gene lost 1 base and the J gene lost 4 bases, with 8 bases spanning the gap. Germline loops: CDR1 SNHLY, CDR2 FYNNEI. Here the CDR3 reads CASSEVGTYNEQFF. The CDR3 coding sequence is TGTGCCAGCAGTGAAGTTGGGACTTACAATGAGCAGTTCTTC.

This clone was seen only once. The genes are TRBV14 and TRBJ2-7; tentatively, D is TRBD2 (6 bases). Germline loops: CDR1 SGHDN, CDR2 FVKESK. The CDR3 loop spans 17 amino acids. V lost 4 bases to trimming and J lost 3 bases, with 22 bases between them. CDR3 amino acids: CASSLSGGTATVYEQYF. DNA for the CDR3: TGTGCCAGCAGCCTAAGCGGCGGGACCGCAACTGTCTACGAGCAGTACTTC.

The chain combines TRBV6-1 with TRBJ1-2; D perhaps matches TRBD1 (5 bases). Per germline, CDR1 MNHNS and CDR2 SASEGT. Trimming took 2 bases from V and 6 from J, leaving 19 bases between them. The CDR3 spans 16 residues. CDR3 protein: CASSEPQGWVRDGYTF. The CDR3 nucleotides read TGTGCCAGCAGTGAACCCCAGGGATGGGTCCGGGATGGCTACACCTTC.

V gene TRBV9 combines with J gene TRBJ1-6, with 9 bases lining up with TRBD1. Per germline, CDR1 SGDLS and CDR2 YYNGEE. CDR3 length: 17 residues. V dropped 7 bases and J dropped 0; count of bases not matched to a gene: 8. In DNA form, the CDR3 reads TGTGCCAGCTCCGTCCGGGACAGGGTCTCCTATAATTCACCCCTCCACTTT. This gives the protein CASSVRDRVSYNSPLHF.

The chain carries TRBV11-3 and TRBJ2-3, with 12 bases identical to TRBD2. The V gene end was trimmed by 5 bases and the J gene end by 9 bases; junction bases not matched to a gene: 3. Germline values: CDR1 SGHNT, CDR2 YENEEA. This CDR3 is 13 amino acids long. The CDR3 region has the DNA TGTGCCAGCAGCACTAGCGGGGGGTGGACGCAGTATTTT. This translates into CASSTSGGWTQYF.

The chain carries TRBV27 and TRBJ2-4; D is perhaps TRBD1 or TRBD2 (5 bases each). CDR3 length: 15 amino acids. Germline CDR1 and CDR2: MNHEY and SMNVEV (reference sequence). V was cut by 4 bases and J by 8 bases, with 18 bases left in between. The CDR3: CASSSILTRGDIQYF. The CDR3 DNA reads as TGTGCCAGCAGTTCAATACTGACCAGAGGGGACATTCAGTACTTC.

The chain uses TRBV27 and TRBJ1-4; D perhaps matches TRBD1 (5 bases). The CDR3 contains 13 residues. Between the trimmed V and J ends, which lost 3 bases and 7 bases, there was a span of 9 bases. Germline CDR1 reads MNHEY; CDR2 reads SMNVEV (reference sequence). The CDR3 is CASSFRAGEKLFF. The CDR3 DNA reads as TGTGCCAGCAGTTTCAGGGCTGGTGAAAAACTGTTTTTT.

The rearrangement uses TRBV7-9 and TRBJ2-5, with 7 nucleotides matching TRBD1. The junction had 11 bases not matched to a gene; V was cut back by 5 bases and J by 5 bases. CDR1 is SEHNR and CDR2 is FQNEAQ in the germline V gene (reference sequence). The CDR3 has 15 amino acids. The CDR3 DNA is TGTGCCAGCAGCCTATTGACAGGGAGAGGGGAGACCCAGTACTTC. Amino acid sequence: CASSLLTGRGETQYF.

The chain recombines TRBV5-6 with TRBJ2-3; either TRBD1 or TRBD2 may fit D (5 bases each). Germline V gene sequence: CDR1 SGHDT, CDR2 YYEEEE. Trimming removed 0 bases at V and 2 bases at J, with 7 bases between. The CDR3 runs 14 residues. The CDR3 sequence: CASSLGGDTDTQYF. The CDR3 DNA reads as TGTGCCAGCAGCTTGGGAGGGGACACAGATACGCAGTATTTT.

V and J are TRBV19 and TRBJ1-5; TRBD1 agrees at 7 bases. From germline, CDR1 is LNHDA and CDR2 SQIVND (reference sequence). Trimming took 4 bases from V and 1 from J; bases not matched to a gene: 7. The CDR3 is 16 amino acids. The CDR3 is CASSTPTGYSNQPQHF. The CDR3 DNA follows: TGTGCCAGTAGTACCCCGACAGGGTACAGCAATCAGCCCCAGCATTTT. Full variable domain (missing parts from reference TRBV19 and TRBJ1-5): DGGITQSPKYLFRKEGQNVTLSCEQNLNHDAMYWYRQDPGQGLRLIYYSQIVNDFQKGDIAEGYSVSREKKESFPLTVTSAQKNPTAFYLCASSTPTGYSNQPQHFGDGTRLSIL.

This clone has a single count. V and J are TRBV2 and TRBJ2-7, with 12 bases identical to TRBD2. Germline CDR1 SNHLY, CDR2 FYNNEI. This CDR3 is built from 15 residues. V was pared by 7 bases and J by 4 bases, with 8 bases of the junction left unmatched. CDR3 protein: CASKFLGTSGYEQYF. DNA of the CDR3: TGTGCCAGCAAATTTTTAGGGACTAGCGGGTACGAGCAGTACTTC.

J is TRBJ1-2 and V is TRBV7-9; maybe TRBD1 (6 bases). The CDR3 is 17 amino acids. The germline gives CDR1 SEHNR, CDR2 FQNEAQ (reference sequence). V was trimmed by 1 base and J by 5 bases, leaving 20 bases between them. In nucleotides, the CDR3 is TGTGCCAGCAGCTTAGGCCGGGGGCGCGGTATTCGGTATGGCTACACCTTC. This gives the protein CASSLGRGRGIRYGYTF.

This rearrangement joins TRBV7-9 to TRBJ1-2; D remains ambiguous. Looked up from germline, CDR1 is SEHNR and CDR2 is FQNEAQ (reference sequence). The germline V and J ends were trimmed by 4 bases and 10 bases, with 13 bases remaining between them. The CDR3 consists of 12 residues. CDR3 nucleotides: TGTGCCAGCAGCTCCCCGGCGACGATCTACACCTTC. It specifies CASSSPATIYTF.

This clone was seen once. This rearrangement joins TRBV5-5 to TRBJ2-3; D may correspond to TRBD1 or TRBD2 (6 bases each). The germline V gene has CDR1 SGHKS and CDR2 YYEKEE (reference sequence). The CDR3 length is 16 residues. V shed 0 bases and J shed 2 bases, with 13 bases lying between them. CDR3 in DNA: TGTGCCAGCAGCTTGGCGAGGGGGGCCTCCACAGATACGCAGTATTTT. Its protein is CASSLARGASTDTQYF.

The chain joins TRBV5-5 to TRBJ1-1, with D hard to call. The CDR3 contains 14 residues. Trimming removed 0 bases at V and 3 bases at J, with 9 bases between. Germline loops: CDR1 SGHKS, CDR2 YYEKEE (reference sequence). CDR3 sequence: CASSLVGMDTEAFF. CDR3 DNA sequence: TGTGCCAGCAGCTTGGTGGGCATGGACACTGAAGCTTTCTTT.

J is TRBJ1-5 and V is TRBV28; 10 bases agree with TRBD1. The trim removed 5 bases at V and 7 bases at J, leaving 5 bases unmatched. This CDR3 spans 14 amino acids. Germline V gives CDR1 MDHEN, CDR2 SYDVKM. CDR3 sequence (DNA): TGTGCCAGCAGTGAGGACAGGGGGAGGCAGCCCCAGCATTTT. Encoded protein: CASSEDRGRQPQHF.

Concerning this clone itself: This CDR3 is also generated by other DNA sequences in the sample. The chain combines TRBV9 with TRBJ2-1; D is possibly TRBD2 (5 bases). Germline V CDR1 and CDR2: SGDLS, YYNGEE. V was shortened by 0 bases and J by 9 bases, with 7 bases between the two germline ends. The CDR3 is 12 residues long. The CDR3 region is CASSVGGGEQFF. DNA of the CDR3: TGTGCCAGCAGCGTAGGAGGAGGTGAGCAGTTCTTC.

The chain uses TRBV11-1 and TRBJ2-2; 7 bases fit TRBD2. CDR1 is SGHAT, CDR2 FQDESV, per germline (reference sequence). Germline trimming cut 6 bases from V and 0 bases from J; bases unmatched to any gene: 4. The CDR3 spans 15 residues. The chain's CDR3 is CASSSGGTNTGELFF. CDR3 in DNA: TGTGCCAGCAGTTCCGGGGGGACGAACACCGGGGAGCTGTTTTTT. Based on the CDR3 plus reference TRBV11-1 and TRBJ2-2, the full variable domain is EAEVAQSPRYKITEKSQAVAFWCDPISGHATLYWYRQILGQGPELLVQFQDESVVDDSQLPKDRFSAERLKGVDSTLKIQPAELGDSAMYLCASSSGGTNTGELFFGEGSRLTVL.

The gene calls are TRBV3-1 (or the pseudogene TRBV3-2) and TRBJ1-1, with a tentative D call TRBD1 (5 bases). Deletions cut 0 bases from V and 5 bases from J, with 7 bases between. Germline lookup yields CDR1 LGHDT and CDR2 YNNKEL (reference sequence). The CDR3 runs 13 residues. Written as DNA, the CDR3 is TGTGCCAGCAGCCAAGAGGGGGGGACTGAAGCTTTCTTT. Encoded protein: CASSQEGGTEAFF.

The rearrangement links TRBV11-3 to TRBJ2-7; D may be TRBD1 (6 bases). CDR1 is SGHNT and CDR2 is YENEEA in the germline V gene. Trimming took off 1 base at V and 6 bases at J, with 16 bases between the two ends. This CDR3 comprises 15 residues. In nucleotides, the CDR3 is TGTGCCAGCAGCTTAGGCCCGGGACAAGACAGCGAGCAGTACTTC. It translates to CASSLGPGQDSEQYF. Full variable domain (outside the CDR3, taken from reference TRBV11-3 and TRBJ2-7): EAGVVQSPRYKIIEKKQPVAFWCNPISGHNTLYWYLQNLGQGPELLIRYENEEAVDDSQLPKDRFSAERLKGVDSTLKIQPAELGDSAVYLCASSLGPGQDSEQYFGPGTRLTVT.

The CDR3 DNA reads TGTGCCAGCAGTTCACAGGGGATTGGAAACACCGGGGAGCTGTTTTTT. Protein sequence: CASSSQGIGNTGELFF. The V call is TRBV2, the J call TRBJ2-2; the match to TRBD1 covers 7 bases. V was clipped by 5 bases and J by 2 bases; unmatched bases: 8. The length of the CDR3 is 16 residues. Per the germline V gene, CDR1 is SNHLY and CDR2 is FYNNEI.

The rearrangement uses TRBV28 and TRBJ1-2, with a possible D match to TRBD1 (6 bases). Trimming took off 1 base at V and 3 bases at J, with 9 bases between the two ends. The CDR3 has 14 residues. Per germline, CDR1 MDHEN and CDR2 SYDVKM. The CDR3 DNA follows: TGTGCCAGCAGTTTATCAGGGGCACACTATGGCTACACCTTC. This gives the protein CASSLSGAHYGYTF.